This TCR beta chain is drawn from a study of T cells after yellow fever vaccination. Overall study findings and caveats: Clones from primary vaccination mostly reappeared after the booster (approximately 95% CD4, under 90% CD8). High-abundance clonotypes from the bulk population could contaminate FACS-sorted repertoires.

In this sample, this clonotype turned up many times. The antigen is undetermined. V shed 5 bases, J shed 0 bases, and the junction held 19 bases outside the gene matches. The CDR3 is made up of 19 amino acids. Germline V gives CDR1 DFQATT, CDR2 SNEGSKA (reference sequence). A 5'RACE template-switching step, the method used to make TCR cDNA, added a universal primer site and UMIs. MiXCR, run by TCRdb on the 5' RACE reads, gives a single entry per CDR3 protein. The sample has hundreds of thousands of distinct CDR3 sequences, approximately 13% seen once. This TCR was recovered from a man aged 25 to 45 who received the YFV17D yellow fever vaccine. Sample: PBMCs, taken on the day of the yellow fever booster vaccination. The rearrangement uses TRBV20-1 and TRBJ2-3, with TRBD2 matching 8 bases. The CDR3 is CSAPDGVAGRSISTDTQYF. The CDR3 bases are TGCAGTGCTCCTGACGGGGTAGCGGGAAGATCAATAAGCACAGATACGCAGTATTTT.